The rows below give T cell receptor beta chains drawn from one sample of a study of T cells in Graves' hyperthyroidism and ophthalmopathy. TCRdb called the multiplex PCR reads again in MiXCR, with one record for every CDR3 protein. The sample holds approximately 370,000 distinct CDR3 sequences; 14% to 15% are singletons and the top ten take 32%. Material for sequencing was blood. All receptors derive from a woman under 40 with Graves' hyperthyroidism. CDR3s include the opening cysteine and the closing phenylalanine or tryptophan. D genes are given only for firm matches. Not all rows give a size; the values are once, few, many and, for expanded clones, a class.

cdr3_length: 17
d_call: TRBD1
v_call: TRBV7-9
clone_size: few
j_call: TRBJ2-2
cdr3_aa: CASSLLGGTGNTGELFF
cdr3_nt: TGTGCCAGCAGCCTACTAGGAGGGACAGGGAACACCGGGGAGCTGTTTTTT

cdr3_length: 17
d_call: TRBD2
v_call: TRBV27
clone_size: few
j_call: TRBJ2-1
cdr3_aa: CASSLLGGLAGVVEQFF
cdr3_nt: TGTGCCAGCAGTTTATTAGGGGGACTAGCGGGAGTAGTTGAGCAGTTCTTC

cdr3_length: 14
d_call: NA
v_call: TRBV24-1
clone_size: once
j_call: TRBJ2-1
cdr3_aa: CVTSGASSYNEQFF
cdr3_nt: TGTGTCACCAGTGGGGCCAGCTCCTACAATGAGCAGTTCTTC

cdr3_length: 15
d_call: TRBD2
v_call: TRBV5-1
clone_size: NA
j_call: TRBJ2-7
cdr3_aa: CASSLVASGRREQYF
cdr3_nt: TGCGCCAGCAGCTTGGTGGCTAGCGGGAGACGCGAGCAGTACTTC

cdr3_length: 16
d_call: TRBD2
v_call: TRBV5-6
clone_size: few
j_call: TRBJ2-3
cdr3_aa: CASSGAEREVTDTQYF
cdr3_nt: TGTGCCAGCAGCGGGGCGGAGCGGGAGGTCACAGATACGCAGTATTTT

cdr3_length: 15
d_call: NA
v_call: TRBV11-2
clone_size: many
j_call: TRBJ2-7
cdr3_aa: CASSNNIGGAYEQYF
cdr3_nt: TGTGCCAGCAGCAATAACATAGGCGGAGCCTACGAGCAGTACTTC

cdr3_length: 17
d_call: NA
v_call: TRBV6-1
clone_size: many
j_call: TRBJ2-6
cdr3_aa: CASSEGARESWANVLTF
cdr3_nt: TGTGCCAGCAGTGAAGGAGCCAGAGAGTCTTGGGCCAACGTCCTGACTTTC

cdr3_length: 18
d_call: TRBD2
v_call: TRBV27
clone_size: few
j_call: TRBJ2-3
cdr3_aa: CASSPIPIAGESTDTQYF
cdr3_nt: TGTGCCAGCAGCCCTATCCCAATTGCGGGAGAGAGCACAGATACGCAGTATTTT

cdr3_length: 14
d_call: TRBD1
v_call: TRBV6-1
clone_size: many
j_call: TRBJ1-5
cdr3_aa: CASSGQGKAQPQHF
cdr3_nt: TGTGCCAGCAGTGGACAGGGTAAAGCCCAGCCCCAGCATTTT

cdr3_length: 15
d_call: NA
v_call: TRBV11-2
clone_size: NA
j_call: TRBJ2-1
cdr3_aa: CASSLLGLSIHEQFF
cdr3_nt: TGTGCCAGCAGCTTACTAGGACTATCCATCCATGAGCAGTTCTTC

cdr3_length: 15
d_call: TRBD1
v_call: TRBV2
clone_size: NA
j_call: TRBJ1-1
cdr3_aa: CASSWAGGSNTEAFF
cdr3_nt: TGTGCCAGCAGCTGGGCAGGGGGGTCAAACACTGAAGCTTTCTTT

cdr3_length: 15
d_call: NA
v_call: TRBV11-3
clone_size: NA
j_call: TRBJ2-1
cdr3_aa: CASSPSGTESNEQFF
cdr3_nt: TGTGCCAGCAGCCCATCCGGGACGGAGAGTAATGAGCAGTTCTTC

cdr3_length: 18
d_call: TRBD2
v_call: TRBV10-3
clone_size: few
j_call: TRBJ2-3
cdr3_aa: CAISESRYREASTDTQYF
cdr3_nt: TGTGCCATCAGTGAGTCGAGGTACCGGGAGGCTAGCACAGATACGCAGTATTTT